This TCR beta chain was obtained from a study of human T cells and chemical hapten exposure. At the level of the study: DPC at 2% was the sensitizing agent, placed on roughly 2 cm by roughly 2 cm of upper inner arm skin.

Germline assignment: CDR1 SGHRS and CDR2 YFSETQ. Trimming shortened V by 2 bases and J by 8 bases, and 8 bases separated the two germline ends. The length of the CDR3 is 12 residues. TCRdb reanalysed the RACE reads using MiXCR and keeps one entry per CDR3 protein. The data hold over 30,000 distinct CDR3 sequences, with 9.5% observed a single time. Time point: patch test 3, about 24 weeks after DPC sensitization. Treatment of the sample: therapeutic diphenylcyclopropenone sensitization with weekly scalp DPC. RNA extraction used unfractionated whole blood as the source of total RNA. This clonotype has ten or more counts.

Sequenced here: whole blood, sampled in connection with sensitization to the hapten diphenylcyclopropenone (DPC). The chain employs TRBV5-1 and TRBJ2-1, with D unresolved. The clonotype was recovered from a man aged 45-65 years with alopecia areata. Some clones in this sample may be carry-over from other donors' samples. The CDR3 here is CASSLGRDEQFF. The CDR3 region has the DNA TGCGCCAGCAGCTTAGGGCGAGATGAGCAGTTCTTC.